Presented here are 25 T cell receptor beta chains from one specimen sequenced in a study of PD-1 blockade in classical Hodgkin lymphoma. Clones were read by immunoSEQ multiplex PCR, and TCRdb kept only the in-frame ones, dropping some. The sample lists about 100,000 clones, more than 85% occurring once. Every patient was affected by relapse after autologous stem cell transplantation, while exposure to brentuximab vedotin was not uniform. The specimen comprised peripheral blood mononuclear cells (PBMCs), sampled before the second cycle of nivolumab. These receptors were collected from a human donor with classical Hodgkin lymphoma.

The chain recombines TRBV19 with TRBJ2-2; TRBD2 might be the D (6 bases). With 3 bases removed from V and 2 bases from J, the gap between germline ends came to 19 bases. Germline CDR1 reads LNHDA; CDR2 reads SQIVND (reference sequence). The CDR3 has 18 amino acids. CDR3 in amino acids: CASSIPSRGTANTGELFF. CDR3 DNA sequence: TGTGCCAGTAGTATCCCTTCTCGGGGGACGGCCAACACCGGGGAGCTGTTTTTT.

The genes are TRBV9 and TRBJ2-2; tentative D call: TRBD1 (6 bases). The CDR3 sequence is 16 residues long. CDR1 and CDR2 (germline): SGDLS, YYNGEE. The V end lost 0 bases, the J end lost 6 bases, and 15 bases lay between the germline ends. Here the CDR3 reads CASSVVQEAGAGELFF. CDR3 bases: TGTGCCAGCAGCGTAGTCCAGGAGGCAGGGGCCGGGGAGCTGTTTTTT.

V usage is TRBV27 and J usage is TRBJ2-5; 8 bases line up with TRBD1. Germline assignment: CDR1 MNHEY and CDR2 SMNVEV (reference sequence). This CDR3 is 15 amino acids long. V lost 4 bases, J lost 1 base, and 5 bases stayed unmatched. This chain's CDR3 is CASSSKDRGQETQYF. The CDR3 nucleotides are TGTGCCAGCAGTTCCAAAGACAGGGGCCAAGAGACCCAGTACTTC.

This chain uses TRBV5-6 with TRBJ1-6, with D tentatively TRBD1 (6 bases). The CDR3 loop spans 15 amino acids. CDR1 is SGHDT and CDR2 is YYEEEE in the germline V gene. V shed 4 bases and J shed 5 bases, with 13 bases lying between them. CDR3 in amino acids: CASSTQGRDNSPLHF. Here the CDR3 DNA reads TGTGCCAGCAGCACCCAGGGGCGGGATAATTCACCCCTCCACTTT.

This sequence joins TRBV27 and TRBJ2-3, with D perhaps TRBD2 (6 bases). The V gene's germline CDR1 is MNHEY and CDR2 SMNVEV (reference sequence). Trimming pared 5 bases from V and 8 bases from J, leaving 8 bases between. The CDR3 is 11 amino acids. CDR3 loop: CASSRGLTQYF. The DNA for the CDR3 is TGTGCCAGCAGTAGGGGACTTACGCAGTATTTT.

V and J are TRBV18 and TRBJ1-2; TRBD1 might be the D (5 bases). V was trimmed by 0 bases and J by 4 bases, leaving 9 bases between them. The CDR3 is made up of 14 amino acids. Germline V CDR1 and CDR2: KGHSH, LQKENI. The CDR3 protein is CASSPPGQIYGYTF. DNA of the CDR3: TGTGCCAGCTCACCACCGGGGCAGATCTATGGCTACACCTTC.

CDR3 sequence: CASSLGQRLYGYTF. CDR3 DNA: TGTGCCAGCAGCTTAGGGCAGCGCCTCTATGGCTACACCTTC. The J gene is TRBJ1-2, the V gene TRBV7-9; D uncertain. The germline V and J ends were trimmed by 1 base and 4 bases, with 10 bases remaining between them. The CDR3 is made up of 14 amino acids. Per the germline V gene, CDR1 is SEHNR and CDR2 is FQNEAQ (reference sequence).

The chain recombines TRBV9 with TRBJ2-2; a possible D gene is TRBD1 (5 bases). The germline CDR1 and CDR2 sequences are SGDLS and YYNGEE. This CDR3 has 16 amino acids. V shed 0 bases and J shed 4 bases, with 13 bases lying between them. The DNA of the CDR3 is TGTGCCAGCAGCGTAGAGCTGGGGCAGAGCACCGGGGAGCTGTTTTTT. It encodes CASSVELGQSTGELFF.

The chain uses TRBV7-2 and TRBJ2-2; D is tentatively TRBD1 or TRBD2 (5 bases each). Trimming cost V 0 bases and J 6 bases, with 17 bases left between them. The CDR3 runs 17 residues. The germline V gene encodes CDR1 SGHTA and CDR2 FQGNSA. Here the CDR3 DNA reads TGTGCCAGCAGCTTAGCATCGGGACCTGCAAGGTCCGGGGAGCTGTTTTTT. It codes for CASSLASGPARSGELFF.

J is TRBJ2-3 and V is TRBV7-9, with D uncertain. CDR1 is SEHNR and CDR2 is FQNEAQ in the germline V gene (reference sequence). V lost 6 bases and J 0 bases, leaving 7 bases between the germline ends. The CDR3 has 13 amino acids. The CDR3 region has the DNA TGTGCCAGCAGATCCACTAGCACAGATACGCAGTATTTT. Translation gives CASRSTSTDTQYF.

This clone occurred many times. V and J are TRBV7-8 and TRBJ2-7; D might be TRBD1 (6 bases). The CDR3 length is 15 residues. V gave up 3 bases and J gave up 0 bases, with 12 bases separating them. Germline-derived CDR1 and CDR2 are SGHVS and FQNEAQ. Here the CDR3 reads CASSFVQGPSYEQYF. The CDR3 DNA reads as TGTGCCAGCAGCTTCGTACAGGGCCCCTCCTACGAGCAGTACTTC.

The DNA of the CDR3 is TGTGCCAGCAGCAAAACCGACAGGGTATGGGCTTTCTTT. The encoded protein is CASSKTDRVWAFF. This chain links TRBV21-1 with TRBJ1-1; the table assigns TRBD1, which was not confirmed against the DNA. TRBV21-1 is assigned pseudogene status. This CDR3 contains 13 residues.

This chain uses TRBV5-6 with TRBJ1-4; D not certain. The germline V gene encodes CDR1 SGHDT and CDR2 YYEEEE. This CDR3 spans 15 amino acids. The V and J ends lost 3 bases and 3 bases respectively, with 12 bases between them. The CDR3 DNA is TGTGCCAGCAGCTGGCAGTATGCGCCTAATGAAAAACTGTTTTTT. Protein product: CASSWQYAPNEKLFF. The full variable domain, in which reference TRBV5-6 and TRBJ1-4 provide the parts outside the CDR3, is DAGVTQSPTHLIKTRGQQVTLRCSPKSGHDTVSWYQQALGQGPQFIFQYYEEEERQRGNFPDRFSGHQFPNYSSELNVNALLLGDSALYLCASSWQYAPNEKLFFGSGTQLSVL.

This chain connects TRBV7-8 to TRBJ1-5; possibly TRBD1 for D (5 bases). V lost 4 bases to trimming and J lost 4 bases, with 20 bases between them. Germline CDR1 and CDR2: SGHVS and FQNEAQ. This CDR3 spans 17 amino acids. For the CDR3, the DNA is TGTGCCAGCAGCTCTGGGGGGTCGGGTCTTTGGAATCAGCCCCAGCATTTT. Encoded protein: CASSSGGSGLWNQPQHF.

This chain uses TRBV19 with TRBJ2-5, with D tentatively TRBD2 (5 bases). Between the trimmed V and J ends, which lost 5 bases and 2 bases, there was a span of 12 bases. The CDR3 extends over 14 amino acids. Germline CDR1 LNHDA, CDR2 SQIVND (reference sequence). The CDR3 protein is CASSLGLSQETQYF. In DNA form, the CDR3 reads TGTGCCAGTAGTTTAGGACTGAGTCAAGAGACCCAGTACTTC.

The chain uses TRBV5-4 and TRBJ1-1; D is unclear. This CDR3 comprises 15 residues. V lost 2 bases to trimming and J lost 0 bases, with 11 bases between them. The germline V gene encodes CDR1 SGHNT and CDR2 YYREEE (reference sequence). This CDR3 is CASSFGRSLNTEAFF. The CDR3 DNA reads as TGTGCCAGCAGCTTCGGACGAAGCTTGAACACTGAAGCTTTCTTT.

The CDR3 spells CASSFSEWGNTEAFF. The CDR3 bases are TGTGCCAGCAGCTTCAGTGAATGGGGGAACACTGAAGCTTTCTTT. This chain joins TRBV11-2 and TRBJ1-1; D gene unclear. Trimming shortened V by 3 bases and J by 1 base, and 12 bases separated the two germline ends. Germline loops: CDR1 SGHAT, CDR2 FQNNGV. This CDR3 has 15 amino acids.

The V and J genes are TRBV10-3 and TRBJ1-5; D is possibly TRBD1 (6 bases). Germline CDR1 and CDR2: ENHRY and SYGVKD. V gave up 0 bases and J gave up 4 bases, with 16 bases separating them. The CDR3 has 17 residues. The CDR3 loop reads CAISESQGRVGNQPQHF. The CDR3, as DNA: TGTGCCATCAGTGAGTCGCAGGGGCGAGTGGGGAATCAGCCCCAGCATTTT.

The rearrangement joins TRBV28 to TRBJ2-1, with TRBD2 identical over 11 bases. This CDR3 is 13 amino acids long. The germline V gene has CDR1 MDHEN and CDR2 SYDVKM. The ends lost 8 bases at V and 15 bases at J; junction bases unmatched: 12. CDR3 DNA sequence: TGTGCCAGCTTACCCCCACTAGCGGGGGCCCCGTTCTTC. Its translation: CASLPPLAGAPFF.

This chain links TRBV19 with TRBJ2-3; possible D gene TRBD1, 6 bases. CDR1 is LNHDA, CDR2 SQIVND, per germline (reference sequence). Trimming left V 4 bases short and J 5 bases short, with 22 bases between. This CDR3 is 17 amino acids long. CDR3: CASSKGHRENRRDTQYF. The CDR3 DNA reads TGTGCCAGTAGTAAGGGGCACAGGGAAAACAGACGAGATACGCAGTATTTT.

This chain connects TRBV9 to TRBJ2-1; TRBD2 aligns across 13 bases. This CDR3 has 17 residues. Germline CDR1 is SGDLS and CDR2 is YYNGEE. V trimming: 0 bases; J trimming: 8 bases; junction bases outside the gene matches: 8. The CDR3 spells CASSVGATSGGVYEQFF. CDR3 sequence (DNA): TGTGCCAGCAGCGTAGGAGCTACTAGCGGGGGGGTTTATGAGCAGTTCTTC.

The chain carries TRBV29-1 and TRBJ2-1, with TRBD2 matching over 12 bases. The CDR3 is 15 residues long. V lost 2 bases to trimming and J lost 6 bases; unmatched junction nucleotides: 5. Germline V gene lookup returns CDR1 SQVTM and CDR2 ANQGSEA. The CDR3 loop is CSVETPSGGVNEQFF. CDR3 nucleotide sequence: TGCAGCGTTGAAACGCCTAGCGGGGGGGTCAATGAGCAGTTCTTC.

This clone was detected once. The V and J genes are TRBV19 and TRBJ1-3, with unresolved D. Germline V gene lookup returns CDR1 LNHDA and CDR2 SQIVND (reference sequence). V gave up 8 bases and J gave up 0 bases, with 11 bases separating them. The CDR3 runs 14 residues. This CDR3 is CASRNKNSGNTIYF. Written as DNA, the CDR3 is TGTGCCAGTCGCAATAAGAACTCTGGAAACACCATATATTTT.

The DNA of the CDR3 is TGTGCCAGCAGTGAAGTTGGGGAGGTCTACGAGCAGTACTTC. Residues: CASSEVGEVYEQYF. The chain is built from TRBV6-1 and TRBJ2-7; a possible D gene is TRBD2 (6 bases). Germline CDR1 and CDR2: MNHNS and SASEGT. CDR3 length equals 14 residues. V lost 1 base to trimming and J lost 3 bases, with 10 bases between them.

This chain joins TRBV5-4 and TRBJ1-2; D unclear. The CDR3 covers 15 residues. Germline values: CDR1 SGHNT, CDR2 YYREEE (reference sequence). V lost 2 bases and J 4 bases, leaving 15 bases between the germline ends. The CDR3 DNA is TGTGCCAGCAGCTTTCCAGTTGGGCAGAGCTATGGCTACACCTTC. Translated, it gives CASSFPVGQSYGYTF.